This record looks at one TCR beta chain sequence and its context. Its antigen is unknown. This specimen belongs to a study of cytomegalovirus exposure and HLA in healthy donors. J was trimmed by 1 base and V by 2 bases; bases with no gene match: 4. The CDR3 runs 17 residues. In germline, CDR1 is LGHNA, CDR2 YNFKEQ. The PCR made use of 60 Vbeta and 13 Jbeta primers. Produced via immunoSEQ multiplex PCR; TCRdb's table is partial and in-frame only. This sample has roughly 190,000 clones; 79% occur once, and the top ten carry 1.5% to 2%. Notes on the study in general: Other equally common chains were less clonally expanded than HLA-associated TCR beta chains, a later analysis showed. The likely explanation for a cluster of highly shared sequence variants was sequencing artifact. In a later analysis, most CMV-associated TCR beta chains appeared HLA-restricted.

This sequence was found in a woman aged 18-35 years in good health and CMV-seronegative. The specimen sequenced was PBMCs. The rearrangement links TRBV4-2 to TRBJ2-5; 13 bases line up with TRBD2. CDR3 residues: CASSQSTSGGPQETQYF. CDR3 nucleotide sequence: TGTGCCAGCAGCCAATCGACTAGCGGGGGGCCCCAAGAGACCCAGTACTTC.